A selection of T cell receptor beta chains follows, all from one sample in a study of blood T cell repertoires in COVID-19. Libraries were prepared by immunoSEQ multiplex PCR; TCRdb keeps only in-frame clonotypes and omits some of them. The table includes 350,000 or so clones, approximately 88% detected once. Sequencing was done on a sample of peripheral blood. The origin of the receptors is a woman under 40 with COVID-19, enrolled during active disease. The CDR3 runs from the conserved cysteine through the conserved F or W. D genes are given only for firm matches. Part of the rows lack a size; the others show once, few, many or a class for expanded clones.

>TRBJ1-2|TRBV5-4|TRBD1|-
CASSITGDYGYTF
TGTGCCAGCAGCATAACAGGGGACTATGGCTACACCTTC
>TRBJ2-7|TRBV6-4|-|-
CASSDSRAPPGGQRAYEQYF
TGTGCCAGCAGTGACTCGAGAGCACCCCCAGGAGGACAGAGAGCCTACGAGCAGTACTTC
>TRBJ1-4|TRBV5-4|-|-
CASSFFGQVNEKLFF
TGTGCCAGCAGCTTTTTTGGGCAGGTTAATGAAAAACTGTTTTTT
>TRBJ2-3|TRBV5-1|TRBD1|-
CASSRAGQGSTDTQYF
TGCGCCAGCAGCAGAGCGGGACAGGGGAGCACAGATACGCAGTATTTT
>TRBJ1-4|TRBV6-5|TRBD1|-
CASSYGGTGDEKLFF
TGTGCCAGCAGTTATGGCGGGACAGGGGACGAAAAACTGTTTTTT
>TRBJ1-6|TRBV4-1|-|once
CASSSFKGLNSPLHF
TGCGCCAGCAGCAGCTTCAAGGGACTTAATTCACCCCTCCACTTT
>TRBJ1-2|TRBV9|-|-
CASSRPGTFYGYTF
TGTGCCAGCAGCAGGCCAGGGACTTTCTATGGCTACACCTTC
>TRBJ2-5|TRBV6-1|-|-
CASSDYGGTQYF
TGTGCCAGCAGTGATTACGGCGGGACCCAGTACTTC
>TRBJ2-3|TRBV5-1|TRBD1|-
CASSLSGTGGTDTQYF
TGCGCCAGCAGCTTGAGTGGGACAGGGGGAACAGATACGCAGTATTTT
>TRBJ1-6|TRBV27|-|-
CASSTYTGGSPLHF
TGTGCCAGCAGCACCTACACGGGAGGGTCACCCCTCCACTTT
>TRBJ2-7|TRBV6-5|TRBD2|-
CASRGLAGRYEQYF
TGTGCCAGCAGGGGACTAGCGGGGAGATACGAGCAGTACTTC
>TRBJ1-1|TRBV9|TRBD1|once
CASSVGGRGGENTEAFF
TGTGCCAGCAGCGTAGGGGGGAGAGGGGGCGAAAACACTGAAGCTTTCTTT
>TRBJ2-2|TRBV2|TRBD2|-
CASTPPGGAGTGELFF
TGTGCCAGCACCCCGCCCGGGGGGGCTGGTACCGGGGAGCTGTTTTTT
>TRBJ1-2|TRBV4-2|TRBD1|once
CASSQEVGTGPPYGYTF
TGTGCCAGCAGCCAAGAAGTGGGGACAGGGCCTCCCTATGGCTACACCTTC
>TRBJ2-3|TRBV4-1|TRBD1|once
CASQIIQGADTQYF
TGCGCCAGCCAAATAATCCAGGGGGCAGATACGCAGTATTTT
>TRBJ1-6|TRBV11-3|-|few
CASSFTVNSPLHF
TGTGCCAGCAGCTTCACTGTCAATTCACCCCTCCACTTT
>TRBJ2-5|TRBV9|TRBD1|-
CASSPRDRVPETQYF
TGTGCCAGCAGCCCCCGGGACAGGGTACCAGAGACCCAGTACTTC
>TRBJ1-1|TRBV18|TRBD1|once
CASSPQDRVGAFF
TGTGCCAGCTCACCACAGGACAGGGTGGGTGCTTTCTTT